Below, 32 T cell receptor beta chains from the same sample are listed, as sequenced in a study of T-cell reconstitution after alpha-beta-depleted transplantation in children (dated by TCRdb to the mid-2010s). This sample's treatment or condition label indicates: allogeneic hematopoietic cell transplantation with graft depleted of TCRalphabeta T cells and CD19 B cells. Libraries were prepared through PCR. Sequencing used an Illumina HiSeq 2500. TCR libraries were prepared with molecular barcoding, using unique molecular identifiers to normalize TCRbeta repertoire quantification. Through fastp at Q25 and MiXCR, TCRdb rebuilt clones from the public reads, retaining in-frame beta chains. Each CDR3 protein appears once, grouped with its most common genes and DNA. A total of about 980,000 distinct CDR3 sequences appear in this sample, about 30% of them only once. Together, the top ten hold over 25% of the sample.

The specimen was PBMCs, mostly from graft donor cells, collected 360 days after TCRalphabeta/CD19-depleted stem cell transplant. All receptors come from a boy in the first two years of life who had a stem cell transplant for SCID, so the T cells may come from the graft donor.

This clonotype was counted between two and nine times. The J gene is TRBJ2-3, the V gene TRBV20-1, with TRBD2 matching 8 bases. The V gene end was trimmed by 6 bases and the J gene end by 2 bases; junction bases not matched to a gene: 10. This CDR3 comprises 15 residues. The germline V gene encodes CDR1 DFQATT and CDR2 SNEGSKA (reference sequence). The CDR3 here is CSANIPGGPTDTQYF. The CDR3 region has the DNA TGCAGTGCCAATATTCCGGGAGGGCCCACAGATACGCAGTATTTT.

The chain links TRBV6-5 to TRBJ1-2; maybe TRBD1 (6 bases). V lost 0 bases and J lost 7, with 9 bases in between. The CDR3 extends over 13 amino acids. Germline-derived CDR1 and CDR2 are MNHEY and SVGAGI. CDR3 coding DNA: TGTGCCAGCAGTTACTCCGGGGGCCGTGGCTACACCTTC. Amino acid sequence: CASSYSGGRGYTF.

This clonotype was observed a handful of times. The rearrangement links TRBV7-2 to TRBJ2-1, with a possible D match to TRBD2 (5 bases). There are 16 residues in the CDR3. The germline CDR1 and CDR2 sequences are SGHTA and FQGNSA. V lost 2 bases, J lost 6 bases, and 17 bases lay in between. CDR3 sequence: CASSLPLWTQRNEQFF. In DNA, the CDR3 is TGTGCCAGCAGCTTACCCCTCTGGACTCAACGCAATGAGCAGTTCTTC.

The chain has TRBV5-1 and TRBJ2-1; 8 bases fit TRBD1. Germline CDR1 reads SGHRS; CDR2 reads YFSETQ. This CDR3 region has 16 residues. Trimming at V came to 4 bases and at J to 8 bases, leaving 14 bases not matched to a gene. The CDR3 region is CASSHTDRAVGDEQFF. CDR3 bases: TGCGCCAGCAGCCATACGGACAGGGCCGTTGGTGATGAGCAGTTCTTC. Complete variable domain (other parts from reference TRBV5-1 and TRBJ2-1): KAGVTQTPRYLIKTRGQQVTLSCSPISGHRSVSWYQQTPGQGLQFLFEYFSETQRNKGNFPGRFSGRQFSNSRSEMNVSTLELGDSALYLCASSHTDRAVGDEQFFGPGTRLTVL.

The chain uses TRBV28 and TRBJ1-1; no firm D call. The CDR3 loop spans 12 amino acids. Trimming left V 6 bases short and J 4 bases short, with 9 bases between. In germline, CDR1 is MDHEN, CDR2 SYDVKM. In DNA, the CDR3 is TGTGCCAGCAGCCAAAGGGCCACTGAAGCTTTCTTT. Protein: CASSQRATEAFF. The variable domain in full, with the rest retrieved from reference TRBV28 and TRBJ1-1, is DVKVTQSSRYLVKRTGEKVFLECVQDMDHENMFWYRQDPGLGLRLIYFSYDVKMKEKGDIPEGYSVSREKKERFSLILESASTNQTSMYLCASSQRATEAFFGQGTRLTVV.

This clonotype was counted many times. CDR3 region: CSVEGQGNKEQFF. DNA for the CDR3: TGCAGCGTGGAGGGACAGGGGAATAAGGAGCAGTTCTTC. The chain carries TRBV29-1 and TRBJ2-1; 10 bases agree with TRBD1. Germline trimming cut 6 bases from V and 10 bases from J; bases unmatched to any gene: 9. CDR3 length: 13 residues. From germline, CDR1 is SQVTM and CDR2 ANQGSEA.

This rearrangement joins TRBV4-1 to TRBJ2-1, with 16 bases identical to TRBD2. This CDR3 has 16 residues. V shed 3 bases, J shed 7 bases, and the junction held 3 bases outside the gene matches. Germline values: CDR1 MGHRA, CDR2 YSYEKL. CDR3 residues: CASSHGTSGGVNEQFF. The CDR3 bases are TGCGCCAGCAGCCACGGGACTAGCGGGGGGGTAAATGAGCAGTTCTTC.

The chain employs TRBV15 and TRBJ1-2; D is unresolved. The germline V and J ends were trimmed by 5 bases and 2 bases, with 12 bases remaining between them. The germline V gene encodes CDR1 LNHNV and CDR2 YYDKDF (reference sequence). This CDR3 contains 14 residues. The DNA for the CDR3 is TGTGCCACCAGCCCCACGTCTAAGAACTATGGCTACACCTTC. Translation gives CATSPTSKNYGYTF.

The chain has TRBV21-1 and TRBJ2-7; the table gives TRBD2 as D, unverified against the DNA. TRBV21-1 is a pseudogene. This CDR3 is 14 amino acids long. CDR3 amino acids: CASSKREGAYEQYF. CDR3 coding DNA: TGTGCCAGCAGCAAAAGGGAGGGAGCCTACGAGCAGTACTTC.

The chain is built from TRBV5-1 and TRBJ2-1; D uncertain. This CDR3 spans 15 amino acids. Germline V gene data show CDR1 as SGHRS and CDR2 as YFSETQ. V gave up 2 bases and J gave up 4 bases, with 13 bases separating them. CDR3: CASSLPTQLYNEQFF. CDR3 in DNA: TGCGCCAGCAGCTTACCAACGCAGTTATACAATGAGCAGTTCTTC.

V is TRBV12-3 or TRBV12-4 and J is TRBJ1-5; 7 bases map to TRBD1. There are 14 residues in the CDR3. V lost 8 bases, J lost 2 bases, and 6 bases stayed unmatched. CDR3 residues: CASGTAWGNQPQHF. The CDR3 nucleotides are TGTGCCAGCGGGACAGCCTGGGGCAATCAGCCCCAGCATTTT.

This clonotype was seen a handful of times. The chain links TRBV4-3 to TRBJ2-4; D uncertain. Germline values: CDR1 LGHNA, CDR2 YSLEER. This CDR3 has 17 residues. V was shortened by 1 base and J by 0 bases, with 13 bases between the two germline ends. The CDR3 nucleotides read TGCGCCAGCAGCCAAGGGCCGAACCTACTAGCCAAAAACATTCAGTACTTC. Encoded protein: CASSQGPNLLAKNIQYF.

This chain uses TRBV24-1 with TRBJ2-7; 9 bases align to TRBD1. CDR1 and CDR2 (germline): KGHDR, SFDVKD. V was clipped by 4 bases and J by 5 bases; unmatched bases: 8. The CDR3 has 15 amino acids. The CDR3 spells CATSDTGTGTNEQYF. The DNA for the CDR3 is TGTGCCACCAGTGACACCGGGACAGGGACAAACGAGCAGTACTTC.

This chain connects TRBV12-3 or TRBV12-4 to TRBJ2-2; D unresolved. V lost 7 bases and J 4 bases, leaving 10 bases between the germline ends. This CDR3 has 13 residues. The CDR3 reads CASTSAPTGELFF. The CDR3 DNA sequence: TGTGCCAGCACTTCAGCGCCCACCGGGGAGCTGTTTTTT.

This clonotype was detected a few times. The chain combines TRBV11-2 with TRBJ2-1, with no clear D. Germline loops: CDR1 SGHAT, CDR2 FQNNGV. Trimming left V 4 bases short and J 0 bases short, with 19 bases between. CDR3 length: 18 residues. CDR3 loop: CASSSIFFPSSSYNEQFF. Written as DNA, the CDR3 is TGTGCCAGCAGCTCCATCTTCTTTCCCTCAAGCTCCTACAATGAGCAGTTCTTC.

This clonotype was counted a few times. The chain uses TRBV20-1 and TRBJ1-1; tentative D call: TRBD1 (5 bases). This CDR3 comprises 13 residues. CDR1 and CDR2 from the germline V gene are DFQATT and SNEGSKA (reference sequence). The V end was cut by 0 bases, the J end by 5 bases, with 10 bases between. The CDR3 bases are TGCAGTGCTAGAGATGTAAGGGGTACTGAAGCTTTCTTT. Its translation is CSARDVRGTEAFF.

This clonotype appeared a few times. The rearrangement joins TRBV20-1 to TRBJ2-7; 9 bases align to TRBD2. The trim removed 6 bases at V and 2 bases at J, leaving 8 bases unmatched. The CDR3 covers 14 residues. Germline CDR1 DFQATT, CDR2 SNEGSKA (reference sequence). CDR3 loop: CSARLAGQAYEQYF. The CDR3 DNA sequence: TGCAGTGCCCGGCTAGCGGGGCAGGCCTACGAGCAGTACTTC.

V and J are TRBV25-1 and TRBJ1-5, with D possibly being TRBD1 (5 bases). CDR3 length: 14 amino acids. CDR1 is MGHDK and CDR2 is SYGVNS in the germline V gene. V lost 6 bases, J lost 4 bases, and 13 bases lay in between. Here the CDR3 reads CASRDSGTNQPQHF. The CDR3 DNA is TGTGCCAGCAGGGACTCCGGGACGAATCAGCCCCAGCATTTT.

The chain uses TRBV12-5 and TRBJ2-5; D is possibly TRBD2 (5 bases). Trimming cost V 11 bases and J 5 bases, with 15 bases left between them. Germline V lookup: CDR1 LGHNT, CDR2 FRNRAP. This CDR3 comprises 12 residues. Written as DNA, the CDR3 is TGTGCTCACCGACGGGGAGCGGAGACCCAGTACTTC. This gives the protein CAHRRGAETQYF.

The V and J genes are TRBV6-2 or TRBV6-3 and TRBJ2-1; TRBD1 aligns across 10 bases. With V trimmed by 4 bases and J by 3 bases, 6 bases remained unmatched. The CDR3 length is 16 residues. Per germline, CDR1 MNHEY and CDR2 SVGEGT. CDR3 in amino acids: CASSSLRTGGYNEQFF. The CDR3 nucleotides are TGTGCCAGCAGTTCCCTCCGGACAGGGGGCTACAATGAGCAGTTCTTC.

The table lists this clonotype with a few counts. The J gene is TRBJ2-6, the V gene TRBV5-1, with 10 nucleotides matching TRBD2. This CDR3 is 17 amino acids long. Losses at the gene ends were 2 bases for V and 0 bases for J; bases not matched to a gene: 2. Germline V gene lookup returns CDR1 SGHRS and CDR2 YFSETQ. The CDR3 bases are TGCGCCAGCAGCTTTCTAGCGGGGGCCTCTGGGGCCAACGTCCTGACTTTC. Protein sequence: CASSFLAGASGANVLTF.

CDR3 region: CSAKRVHNEQFF. DNA for the CDR3: TGCAGTGCTAAGCGGGTGCACAATGAGCAGTTCTTC. This chain connects TRBV20-1 to TRBJ2-1, with a weak D call TRBD2 (6 bases). CDR3 size: 12 residues. With 4 bases removed from V and 5 bases from J, the gap between germline ends came to 9 bases. CDR1 is DFQATT and CDR2 is SNEGSKA in the germline V gene (reference sequence).

The rearrangement uses TRBV5-1 and TRBJ2-4, with D perhaps matching TRBD1 or TRBD2 (5 bases each). This CDR3 has 17 residues. V lost 3 bases to trimming and J lost 9 bases, with 25 bases between them. CDR1 and CDR2 (germline): SGHRS, YFSETQ. CDR3 loop: CASSSYLRGGPAGIQYF. The DNA of the CDR3 is TGCGCCAGCAGCTCCTACCTGAGGGGCGGGCCAGCTGGCATTCAGTACTTC.

This chain joins TRBV27 and TRBJ2-1; D is ambiguous. Germline V lookup: CDR1 MNHEY, CDR2 SMNVEV (reference sequence). Trimming cost V 3 bases and J 12 bases, with 15 bases left between them. This CDR3 is 13 amino acids long. CDR3 region: CASSFLPARGQFF. CDR3 in DNA: TGTGCCAGCAGTTTTTTACCCGCCAGAGGGCAGTTCTTC.

V and J are TRBV4-1 and TRBJ2-1, with D possibly being TRBD2 (6 bases). V shed 2 bases and J shed 7 bases, with 15 bases lying between them. The CDR3 is made up of 15 amino acids. Germline values: CDR1 MGHRA, CDR2 YSYEKL. The CDR3 nucleotides read TGCGCCAGCAGCCAACCCGGGACTCCTGGGAATGAGCAGTTCTTC. Amino acid sequence: CASSQPGTPGNEQFF.

This chain connects TRBV4-1 to TRBJ2-7; 8 bases fit TRBD1. This CDR3 contains 15 residues. The J segment lost 0 bases and the V segment lost 5 bases, leaving 6 bases of the junction unmatched. Looked up from germline, CDR1 is MGHRA and CDR2 is YSYEKL. CDR3 residues: CASSSRQGSSYEQYF. CDR3 in DNA: TGCGCCAGCAGCTCCCGACAGGGGAGCTCCTACGAGCAGTACTTC.

A few counts support this clonotype. In nucleotides, the CDR3 is TGTGCCAGCAGCTTCTCGACAGGCACAGATACGCAGTATTTT. This encodes CASSFSTGTDTQYF. The chain has TRBV7-8 and TRBJ2-3, with TRBD1 as a possible D gene (5 bases). Germline V CDR1 and CDR2: SGHVS, FQNEAQ. CDR3 length: 14 amino acids. Trimming pared 3 bases from V and 1 base from J, leaving 8 bases between.

This chain links TRBV5-1 with TRBJ2-7, with 8 nucleotides matching TRBD1. The V gene's germline CDR1 is SGHRS and CDR2 YFSETQ. This CDR3 comprises 14 residues. V was pared by 3 bases and J by 3 bases, with 5 bases of the junction left unmatched. This CDR3 reads CASSWGQANYEQYF. CDR3 DNA: TGCGCCAGCAGCTGGGGACAGGCAAACTACGAGCAGTACTTC.

The chain recombines TRBV5-6 with TRBJ2-5; no firm D call. Germline values: CDR1 SGHDT, CDR2 YYEEEE. Trimming cost V 7 bases and J 5 bases, with 21 bases left between them. This CDR3 comprises 15 residues. The CDR3 DNA sequence: TGTGCCAGCCTCCCCCTCGGCCAGGCGAGGGAGACCCAGTACTTC. Translating it yields CASLPLGQARETQYF.

The CDR3 DNA follows: TGTGCCAGCAGCCCACTCGGGACAGGGAGAAACACCATATATTTT. Amino acid sequence: CASSPLGTGRNTIYF. The gene calls are TRBV3-1 and TRBJ1-3; TRBD1 matches 9 bases. After removal of 4 bases from V and 5 bases from J, the junction contained 6 bases not matched to a gene. The CDR3 totals 15 residues. CDR1 is LGHDT and CDR2 is YNNKEL in the germline V gene (reference sequence).

This clonotype has only a few counts. The chain combines TRBV15 with TRBJ2-2, with a weak D call TRBD1 (7 bases). CDR1 is LNHNV and CDR2 is YYDKDF in the germline V gene (reference sequence). The V end was cut by 9 bases, the J end by 4 bases, with 15 bases between. The CDR3 runs 14 residues. CDR3 loop: CATGGQGGTGELFF. CDR3 nucleotide sequence: TGTGCCACTGGTGGTCAGGGGGGCACCGGGGAGCTGTTTTTT.

The CDR3 loop reads CASTLDHLGSYEQYF. The CDR3 DNA follows: TGTGCCAGCACCCTGGACCACCTTGGATCCTACGAGCAGTACTTC. The chain has TRBV6-1 and TRBJ2-7; D gene ambiguous. Trimming left V 7 bases short and J 1 base short, with 17 bases between. The CDR3 runs to 15 residues. Germline CDR1 MNHNS, CDR2 SASEGT.